This T cell receptor (beta chain) is from a study of early stage breast cancer tumors. Study in general: Among roughly twelve ER+/PR+/HER2- tumors, eight were ductal, four lobular.

The V segment lost 2 bases and the J segment 3 bases; nucleotides outside the gene matches: 6. The germline V gene encodes CDR1 MDHEN and CDR2 SYDVKM. The CDR3 totals 16 residues. Each sample had two DNA replicates, about 0.52 ug blood or roughly 1.5 ug tissue. The method was immunoSEQ multiplex PCR; TCRdb's version includes in-frame clones alone and lacks a portion of them. The repertoire holds 30,000 to 35,000 clones, with around 75% as singletons. The sequenced sample consisted of blood. The TCR sequence derives from a person in their 40s with breast cancer. The chain combines TRBV28 with TRBJ2-3, with 9 bases lining up with TRBD2. CDR3 in amino acids: CASSLAGGPGTDTQYF. The CDR3 DNA sequence: TGTGCCAGCAGTTTAGCGGGAGGGCCAGGAACAGATACGCAGTATTTT.